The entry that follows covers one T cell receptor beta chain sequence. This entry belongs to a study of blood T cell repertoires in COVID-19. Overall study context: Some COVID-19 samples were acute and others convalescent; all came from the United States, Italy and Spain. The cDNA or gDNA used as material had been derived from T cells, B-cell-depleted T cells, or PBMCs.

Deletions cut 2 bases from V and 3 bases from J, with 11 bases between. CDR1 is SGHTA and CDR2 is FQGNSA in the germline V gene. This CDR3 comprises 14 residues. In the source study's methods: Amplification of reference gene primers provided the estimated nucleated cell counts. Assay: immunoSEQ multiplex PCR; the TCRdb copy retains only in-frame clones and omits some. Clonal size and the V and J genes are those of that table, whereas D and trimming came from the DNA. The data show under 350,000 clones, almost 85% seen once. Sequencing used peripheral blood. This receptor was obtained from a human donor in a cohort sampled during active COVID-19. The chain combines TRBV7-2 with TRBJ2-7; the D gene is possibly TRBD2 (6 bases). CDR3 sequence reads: CASSLYGGDYEQYF. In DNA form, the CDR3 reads TGTGCCAGCAGCTTATACGGCGGGGACTACGAGCAGTACTTC.